The next 22 T cell receptor beta chains were all read from a single sample in a study of blood T cells in healthy people across ages (dated by TCRdb to 2015 to 2017). The library was obtained by 5' RACE. The data were produced on an Illumina HiSeq 2500. A second PCR of about 7 to 12 cycles was run with a J-beta primer mix and a sample-barcoded 5' primer. TCRdb cleaned the public reads at Q25 with fastp, built clones with MiXCR and kept in-frame beta chains. Records with the same CDR3 protein are collapsed into one entry carrying the most frequent genes and DNA. Within this sample are hundreds of thousands of distinct CDR3 sequences, with about a third of them counted one time only. 15% of the sample is taken by the ten largest. Sequencing was done on a sample of blood. Source of these receptors: an elderly woman in good health. Donor details come from another sample of the same person, matched by shared clones.

This clonotype was observed at least ten times. V is TRBV11-2 and J is TRBJ2-3; 14 bases agree with TRBD2. V dropped 2 bases and J dropped 2; count of bases not matched to a gene: 3. Germline V lookup: CDR1 SGHAT, CDR2 FQNNGV. CDR3 size: 17 residues. The CDR3 loop reads CASSLMGLAGATDTQYF. The DNA for the CDR3 is TGTGCCAGCAGCTTAATGGGACTAGCGGGGGCCACAGATACGCAGTATTTT.

Many counts were recorded for this clonotype. One base away lies a much larger clone, so this may be a sequencing read error. The rearrangement joins TRBV6-5 to TRBJ2-7, with D possibly being TRBD2 (5 bases). The germline CDR1 and CDR2 sequences are MNHEY and SVGAGI. This CDR3 is 11 amino acids long. V was shortened by 2 bases and J by 6 bases, with 5 bases between the two germline ends. The CDR3 spells CASSYGSEQYF. The CDR3 coding sequence is TGTGCCAGCAGTTACGGGAGCGAGCAGTACTTC.

This clonotype has ten or more counts. The chain recombines TRBV7-8 with TRBJ2-1; 8 bases agree with TRBD2. V lost 1 base, J lost 7 bases, and 9 bases stayed unmatched. CDR1 SGHVS and CDR2 FQNEAQ come from the germline V gene. CDR3 length: 16 amino acids. The chain's CDR3 is CASSLVGGGTGNEQFF. CDR3 sequence (DNA): TGTGCCAGCAGCTTAGTGGGCGGGGGGACGGGGAATGAGCAGTTCTTC.

The sample holds many counts of this clonotype. This chain links TRBV6-1 with TRBJ2-5, with D possibly TRBD2 on 5 matching bases. V lost 1 base and J lost 7, with 22 bases in between. The CDR3 sequence is 17 residues long. CDR1 is MNHNS and CDR2 is SASEGT in the germline V gene. For the CDR3, the DNA is TGTGCCAGCAGTGAAGAGAAAAGGACTTCATATCGGGGGACCCAGTACTTC. Protein product: CASSEEKRTSYRGTQYF.

Many counts were recorded for this clonotype. The chain recombines TRBV9 with TRBJ2-3; D is unresolved. CDR1 and CDR2 (germline): SGDLS, YYNGEE. The CDR3 extends over 13 amino acids. The V end was cut by 3 bases, the J end by 0 bases, with 5 bases between. CDR3 sequence: CASSAASTDTQYF. In DNA, the CDR3 is TGTGCCAGCAGCGCGGCTAGCACAGATACGCAGTATTTT.

As concerns this clonotype: A read error may explain this, as a much larger clone is one base away. The chain is built from TRBV12-3 or TRBV12-4 and TRBJ2-5, with 10 bases identical to TRBD1. This CDR3 is 13 amino acids long. The ends lost 6 bases at V and 4 bases at J; junction bases unmatched: 2. The CDR3: CASRRTGGETQYF. CDR3 nucleotides: TGTGCCAGCAGGAGGACAGGGGGAGAGACCCAGTACTTC.

This clonotype was seen repeatedly, ten times or more. This chain connects TRBV6-2 or TRBV6-3 to TRBJ2-5, with 8 bases identical to TRBD2. Looked up from germline, CDR1 is MNHEY and CDR2 is SVGEGT. This CDR3 is built from 14 residues. With V trimmed by 0 bases and J by 7 bases, 4 bases remained unmatched. The CDR3 DNA is TGTGCCAGCAGTTACTCCCGGGGGGGCGGGACCCAGTACTTC. Translated, it gives CASSYSRGGGTQYF.

This clonotype occurred many times. The chain carries TRBV5-1 and TRBJ1-1; D possibly corresponds to TRBD1 (6 bases). Germline V gives CDR1 SGHRS, CDR2 YFSETQ. This CDR3 is 16 amino acids long. The ends were cut back, 0 bases at V and 5 bases at J, with 17 bases in the middle. The DNA of the CDR3 is TGCGCCAGCAGCTTGGGCCACAGGGTGGGGGAAACTGAAGCTTTCTTT. Translated: CASSLGHRVGETEAFF. Full variable domain (missing parts from reference TRBV5-1 and TRBJ1-1): KAGVTQTPRYLIKTRGQQVTLSCSPISGHRSVSWYQQTPGQGLQFLFEYFSETQRNKGNFPGRFSGRQFSNSRSEMNVSTLELGDSALYLCASSLGHRVGETEAFFGQGTRLTVV.

This clonotype was observed at least ten times. The chain recombines TRBV30 with TRBJ2-5; D gene uncertain. The germline CDR1 and CDR2 sequences are GTSNPN and SVGIG (reference sequence). The CDR3 sequence is 14 residues long. Trimming took off 5 bases at V and 5 bases at J, with 18 bases between the two ends. CDR3 amino acids: CAWDPGARSETQYF. In DNA form, the CDR3 reads TGTGCCTGGGACCCAGGCGCTAGATCGGAGACCCAGTACTTC.

About this clonotype itself: The germline gene is not matched at one end of the junction; a read error may be the cause. The V gene is TRBV5-5, the J gene TRBJ1-2; D is perhaps TRBD1 (6 bases). Per germline, CDR1 SGHKS and CDR2 YYEKEE (reference sequence). The CDR3 consists of 14 residues. The CDR3 DNA reads as TGTGCCAGCAGCACGTCGACAGGCGCCTATGACTACACCTTC. As protein: CASSTSTGAYDYTF.

This clonotype came up many times. The chain is built from TRBV12-3 or TRBV12-4 and TRBJ1-2, with D uncertain. The germline V and J ends were trimmed by 3 bases and 2 bases, with 7 bases remaining between them. This CDR3 spans 13 amino acids. The CDR3 reads CASSLQPNYGYTF. The CDR3 coding sequence is TGTGCCAGCAGTTTGCAGCCAAACTATGGCTACACCTTC.

This clonotype was found once. The chain carries TRBV12-3 or TRBV12-4 and TRBJ2-1, with TRBD2 matching over 13 bases. V shed 3 bases, J shed 0 bases, and the junction held 17 bases outside the gene matches. The CDR3 length is 22 residues. In DNA form, the CDR3 reads TGTGCCAGCAGTTTGGTCCCCATCGAGACTAGCGGGGGGCAGAGCTCCTACAATGAGCAGTTCTTC. It is translated as CASSLVPIETSGGQSSYNEQFF.

Many counts were recorded for this clonotype. Here the CDR3 DNA reads TGTGCCAGCAGCCCCCCGGGGGGGCGGGGAGGAAACATTCAGTACTTC. Protein: CASSPPGGRGGNIQYF. The chain links TRBV3-1 to TRBJ2-4; 8 positions match TRBD2. CDR1 is LGHDT and CDR2 is YNNKEL in the germline V gene (reference sequence). V was pared by 4 bases and J by 6 bases, with 11 bases of the junction left unmatched. The CDR3 is 16 amino acids.

Note on this clonotype: Germline is not matched at one junction end, which may reflect a read error. The V and J genes are TRBV7-8 and TRBJ1-5; perhaps TRBD1 as D (6 bases). This CDR3 is 16 amino acids long. Germline V lookup: CDR1 SGHVS, CDR2 FQNEAQ. CDR3 in DNA: TGTGCCAGCAGCTACGACGGAGGGGGGACGCATCAGCCCCGGCATTTT. Translated, it gives CASSYDGGGTHQPRHF.

This clonotype was recorded many times. Here the CDR3 DNA reads TGTGCCAGCAGTTACACCCAAGCATACGAGCAGTACTTC. Translating it yields CASSYTQAYEQYF. The chain employs TRBV6-6 and TRBJ2-7; D unresolved. The CDR3 loop spans 13 amino acids. Trimming took off 2 bases at V and 4 bases at J, with 9 bases between the two ends. Germline CDR1 and CDR2: MNHNY and SVGAGI (reference sequence).

As concerns this clonotype: A read error may be the cause here, since a much bigger clone is one base away. The chain links TRBV12-3 or TRBV12-4 to TRBJ2-7; perhaps TRBD2 as D (5 bases). The CDR3 covers 16 residues. Trimming took off 5 bases at V and 7 bases at J, with 24 bases between the two ends. The CDR3 loop reads CASSARRTPWREEQYF. CDR3 sequence (DNA): TGTGCCAGCAGTGCACGACGGACTCCCTGGAGAGAGGAGCAGTACTTC.

V gene TRBV6-5 combines with J gene TRBJ1-6; D is possibly TRBD1 (5 bases). Deletions cut 4 bases from V and 5 bases from J, with 12 bases between. The CDR3 totals 15 residues. Germline CDR1 is MNHEY and CDR2 is SVGAGI. CDR3 nucleotides: TGTGCCAGCAGTTCCAGGGATTCCCATAATTCACCCCTCCACTTT. Translating gives CASSSRDSHNSPLHF.

The chain carries TRBV10-3 and TRBJ1-4; D is perhaps TRBD1 (5 bases). The V gene lost 6 bases and the J gene lost 8 bases, with 13 bases spanning the gap. The CDR3 is 13 amino acids. The germline gives CDR1 ENHRY, CDR2 SYGVKD. The chain's CDR3 is CAIRQAPGEKLFF. CDR3 DNA: TGTGCCATCAGACAGGCCCCGGGCGAAAAACTGTTTTTT.

The chain joins TRBV5-1 to TRBJ2-5, with 9 positions matching TRBD2. V dropped 4 bases and J dropped 4; count of bases not matched to a gene: 8. The CDR3 has 15 amino acids. Germline V CDR1 and CDR2: SGHRS, YFSETQ. CDR3 in DNA: TGCGCCAGCAGCGGGGGACTAGCAGGTGGAGAGACCCAGTACTTC. It codes for CASSGGLAGGETQYF.

V usage is TRBV5-1 and J usage is TRBJ2-7, with D possibly being TRBD2 (7 bases). The V end lost 7 bases, the J end lost 0 bases, and 11 bases lay between the germline ends. CDR1 is SGHRS, CDR2 YFSETQ, per germline. This CDR3 contains 13 residues. CDR3: CASGRGSSYEQYF. The CDR3 nucleotides are TGCGCCAGCGGGAGGGGGTCCTCCTACGAGCAGTACTTC.

This clonotype was seen at least ten times. The genes are TRBV20-1 and TRBJ2-7; possible D gene TRBD1, 6 bases. V gave up 1 base and J gave up 2 bases, with 12 bases separating them. The CDR3 is 14 amino acids. Germline values: CDR1 DFQATT, CDR2 SNEGSKA (reference sequence). The CDR3 region has the DNA TGCAGTGCTAGAGTAGGGACAAGAACCTACGAGCAGTACTTC. This sequence encodes CSARVGTRTYEQYF.

This CDR3 is CASSLEVAPLRNEQFF. The CDR3 DNA follows: TGCGCCAGCAGCTTGGAGGTAGCTCCCCTGAGAAATGAGCAGTTCTTC. The genes are TRBV5-1 and TRBJ2-1; D not resolved. The V gene lost 0 bases and the J gene lost 7 bases, with 17 bases spanning the gap. In germline, CDR1 is SGHRS, CDR2 YFSETQ. The CDR3 sequence is 16 residues long.